This T cell receptor (beta chain) was retrieved from a study of OX40 agonist ivuxolimab in advanced cancers. Study details: As their treatment, patients were administered ivuxolimab, an agonistic anti-OX40 (CD134) antibody.

CDR3 length: 15 residues. Trimming at V came to 3 bases and at J to 8 bases, leaving 9 bases not matched to a gene. In germline, CDR1 is WNHNN, CDR2 SYGVQD (reference sequence). Generated by immunoSEQ multiplex PCR, the TCRdb table keeps only in-frame clones and is missing some. The sample lists 35,000 to 40,000 clones, roughly 80% occurring once. This rearrangement joins TRBV10-1 to TRBJ2-1; 8 nucleotides match TRBD1. The input for sequencing was CD4+ or CD8+ T cells sorted from blood, taken in a trial of the OX40 agonist ivuxolimab. The source of this sequence is an adult with an advanced solid tumor such as melanoma, head and neck, liver or kidney cancer. For the CDR3, the DNA is TGCGCCAGCAGTGATTTGCGACAGGGGCTCGATGAGCAGTTCTTC. Protein product: CASSDLRQGLDEQFF.